This T cell receptor beta chain came from a study of blood T cell repertoires in COVID-19. Sequencing used immunoSEQ multiplex PCR; TCRdb keeps in-frame clones, though not all of them. The data contain about 370,000 clones, 80% to 90% of them singletons. Everyone who took part was roughly 18 to 89 years old, and they came from roughly 25 US areas. In assigning cohorts, the study relied on participant-reported clinical history. Cohort 3 donors counted as recovered after two negative PCRs, clearance, or resolved symptoms. Material: PBMCs or T cells enriched from blood (not recorded which). The receptor's source is a man between 18 and 35 years old who had recovered from COVID-19.

CDR3 sequence reads: CASSVGSFGPYNEQFF. CDR3 coding DNA: TGTGCCAGCAGCGTAGGTTCATTTGGGCCCTACAATGAGCAGTTCTTC. V and J are TRBV9 and TRBJ2-1; D is undetermined. V lost 0 bases and J lost 2, with 12 bases in between. The CDR3 sequence is 16 residues long. Germline CDR1 is SGDLS and CDR2 is YYNGEE.